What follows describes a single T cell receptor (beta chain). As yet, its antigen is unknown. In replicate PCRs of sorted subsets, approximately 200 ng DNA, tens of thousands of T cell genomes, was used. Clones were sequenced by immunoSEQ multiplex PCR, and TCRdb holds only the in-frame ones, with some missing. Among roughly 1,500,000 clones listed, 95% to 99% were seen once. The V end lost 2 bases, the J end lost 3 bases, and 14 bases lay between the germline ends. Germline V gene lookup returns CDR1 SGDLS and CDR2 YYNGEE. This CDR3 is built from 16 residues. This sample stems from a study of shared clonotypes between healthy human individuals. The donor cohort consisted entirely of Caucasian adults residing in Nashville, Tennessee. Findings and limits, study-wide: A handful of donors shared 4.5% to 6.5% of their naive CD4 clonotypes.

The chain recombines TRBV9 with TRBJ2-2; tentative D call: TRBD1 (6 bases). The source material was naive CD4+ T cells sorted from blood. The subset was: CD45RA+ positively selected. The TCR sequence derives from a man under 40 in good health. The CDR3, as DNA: TGTGCCAGCAGCGTCATGGGGGCTCGGGACACCGGGGAGCTGTTTTTT. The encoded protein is CASSVMGARDTGELFF.